This paragraph covers one T cell receptor (beta chain) sequence. This entry belongs to a study of T cell responses to AZD1222 COVID-19 vaccine. Germline V gives CDR1 SGHNT, CDR2 YENEEA. The CDR3 runs 16 residues. V was cut by 4 bases and J by 8 bases, with 23 bases left in between. Clones were read by immunoSEQ multiplex PCR, and TCRdb kept only the in-frame ones, dropping some. Among 170,000 or so clones listed, about nine tenths were seen once. This TCR derives from an adult in good health. The chain employs TRBV11-3 and TRBJ1-2; a weak D match, TRBD1 (5 bases). Specimen: peripheral blood, collected on day 0 of AZD1222 vaccination. The CDR3, as DNA: TGTGCCAGCAGCTCTCAAGGGGCGGGGAGCCTCTCCGGCTACACCTTC. Translation gives CASSSQGAGSLSGYTF.